These T cell receptor beta chains were read from a single sample in a study of Graves' ophthalmopathy and Graves' hyperthyroidism. TCRdb redid the calling of the multiplex PCR reads with MiXCR, one entry per CDR3 protein. The sample records some 370,000 distinct CDR3 sequences, approximately 18% being singletons. Specimen: peripheral blood. These receptor sequences come from an adult woman with stable Graves' hyperthyroidism. CDR3s include the opening cysteine and the closing phenylalanine or tryptophan. Fields, in order: V gene, clone size, D gene, J gene, CDR3 DNA, CDR3 protein. A D gene is named only where the DNA matches it firmly. The size field is filled for only some rows; it gives once, few, many or a size class.

TRBV12-3/TRBV12-4,many,-,TRBJ2-3,TGTGCCAGCAGCCACCCTGGCCAGACAGATACGCAGTATTTT,CASSHPGQTDTQYF
TRBV28,-,TRBD1,TRBJ2-5,TGTGCCAGCAGTTCACCCCCGGGACAGGGACGAGAGACCCAGTACTTC,CASSSPPGQGRETQYF
TRBV3-1,few,-,TRBJ2-2,TGTGCCAGCAGCCATAAAGCGACCTACACCGGGGAGCTGTTTTTT,CASSHKATYTGELFF
TRBV7-8,many,TRBD1,TRBJ1-1,TGTGCCAGCAGCTTAGGCAGGGACAGGGGGCTGATGAACACTGAAGCTTTCTTT,CASSLGRDRGLMNTEAFF
TRBV20-1,many,TRBD1,TRBJ2-7,TGCAGTGCTAGAGACAACTCGGACAGGGGCCGGGGTCACTACGAGCAGTACTTC,CSARDNSDRGRGHYEQYF
TRBV30,few,-,TRBJ1-2,TGTGCCTGGAGCCTGGGACGGGAAGGCTACACCTTC,CAWSLGREGYTF
TRBV27,many,-,TRBJ2-7,TGTGCCAGCAGTTTCCCAGGGAACGAGCAGTACTTC,CASSFPGNEQYF
TRBV19,many,-,TRBJ2-2,TGTGCCAGTATCGGACAGAACACCGGGGAGCTGTTTTTT,CASIGQNTGELFF
TRBV7-3,few,-,TRBJ2-7,TGTGCCAGCAGCCCCCGCGGAGCCTCCTACGAGCAGTACTTC,CASSPRGASYEQYF
TRBV10-3,many,TRBD2,TRBJ2-7,TGTGCCATCAGTGAGATCCTAGCGGGTACCTACGAGCAGTACTTC,CAISEILAGTYEQYF
TRBV10-3,-,TRBD2,TRBJ2-7,TGTGCCATCAGTGGAAACTTCCTAGCGGGACTCTCCTACGAGCAGTACTTC,CAISGNFLAGLSYEQYF
TRBV28,many,TRBD1,TRBJ1-5,TGTGCCAGCAGTTTTCCCCCGGGACAGCACAATCAGCCCCAGCATTTT,CASSFPPGQHNQPQHF
TRBV6-1,many,TRBD1,TRBJ2-7,TGTGCCAGCAGTGCCGGACAGGGGAGGGACGAGCAGTACTTC,CASSAGQGRDEQYF
TRBV5-1,many,TRBD2,TRBJ2-7,TGCGCCAGCAGCTTGTTTCCGGGAGGCGGGGACGAGCAGTACTTC,CASSLFPGGGDEQYF
TRBV6-1,-,-,TRBJ2-7,TGTGCCAGCAGTAGGGACGGGATTGGCTACGAGCAGTACTTC,CASSRDGIGYEQYF
TRBV6-5,once,-,TRBJ1-1,TGTGCCAGCAGTTTTAGACACCTCACGAACACTGAAGCTTTCTTT,CASSFRHLTNTEAFF
TRBV6-5,many,TRBD1,TRBJ1-6,TGTGCCAGCAGAATCTCACAGGGGCCGGGATCACCCCTCCACTTT,CASRISQGPGSPLHF
TRBV2,many,-,TRBJ2-7,TGTGCCAGCAGTGGGGACATTTTCTACGAGCAGTACTTC,CASSGDIFYEQYF
TRBV6-5,many,TRBD1,TRBJ2-7,TGTGCCAGCTCGGACAGGTCCTACGAGCAGTACTTC,CASSDRSYEQYF
TRBV12-3/TRBV12-4,many,TRBD1,TRBJ2-2,TGTGCCAGCAGTTTCGCCATTAGCCTGGGACAGGGATTCACCGGGGAGCTGTTTTTT,CASSFAISLGQGFTGELFF
TRBV12-3/TRBV12-4,many,-,TRBJ1-1,TGTGCCAGCAGTTTTGGGGGGGCGACTGAAGCTTTCTTT,CASSFGGATEAFF
TRBV20-1,many,-,TRBJ2-7,TGCAGTGCTAGAGTCGGGTCCCTCTCGCTCGAGCAGTACTTC,CSARVGSLSLEQYF
TRBV29-1,many,-,TRBJ2-5,-,CSVAQGSQGETQCF
TRBV28,many,TRBD1,TRBJ1-1,TGTGCCAGCAGCCACCAAACAGGGGGCGTGAGAACTGAAGCTTTCTTT,CASSHQTGGVRTEAFF
TRBV28,many,-,TRBJ2-5,TGTGCCAGCAGTTTAGTTTATTCCGCCGGGACCCCCATCCAGTACTTC,CASSLVYSAGTPIQYF
TRBV6-1,many,-,TRBJ2-2,TGTGCCAGCAGTGAAGAGGGGGGAATAGCGCCTAACACCGGGGAGCTGTTTTTT,CASSEEGGIAPNTGELFF
TRBV12-3/TRBV12-4,many,TRBD1,TRBJ1-1,TGTGCCAGCAGTTTTGGACAGGGGAACACTGAAGCTTTCTTT,CASSFGQGNTEAFF
TRBV6-1,many,-,TRBJ1-2,TGTGCCAGCCTAACAGGCTTGAACTATGGCTACACCTTC,CASLTGLNYGYTF
TRBV6-1,few,TRBD2,TRBJ2-4,TGTGCCAGCAGAACACCGGGACTAGGGAACATTAAGTACTTC,CASRTPGLGNIKYF
TRBV29-1,-,-,TRBJ2-7,TGCAGCGTTCAGAGCACCAGGACCTCCTACGAGCAGTACTTC,CSVQSTRTSYEQYF
TRBV6-1,-,TRBD1,TRBJ1-1,TGTGCCAGCAGTGAATACCCAGGGGGCGAAGCTTTCTTT,CASSEYPGGEAFF
TRBV12-3/TRBV12-4,many,-,TRBJ2-5,TGTGCCAGCAGTTTAGGGTTCAAAGAGACCCAGTACTTC,CASSLGFKETQYF
TRBV12-3/TRBV12-4,few,TRBD1,TRBJ2-5,TGTGCCAGCAGTGCCCGGACAGGGGGCCAAGAGACCCAGTACTTC,CASSARTGGQETQYF
TRBV28,many,-,TRBJ2-6,TGTGCCAGCAGTTCCCTCTGGGTGGGGGGGGCCAACGTCCTGACTTTC,CASSSLWVGGANVLTF
TRBV6-1,-,TRBD1,TRBJ2-7,TGTGCCAGCAGCCTCGGTTGGGACAGATCAACATACGAGCAGTACTTC,CASSLGWDRSTYEQYF
TRBV27,many,-,TRBJ1-2,TGTGCCAGCAGTTGGCAGGGGAATTATGGCTACACCTTC,CASSWQGNYGYTF
TRBV20-1,many,TRBD2,TRBJ2-5,TGCAGTGCTAGAACCCTAGCGGGAGGGCCGGAGACCCAGTACTTC,CSARTLAGGPETQYF
TRBV12-3/TRBV12-4,many,-,TRBJ1-1,TGTGCCAGCAGCCTAGCCAGGGGCCGAGCTGAAGCTTTCTTT,CASSLARGRAEAFF
TRBV12-3/TRBV12-4,few,TRBD2,TRBJ2-4,TGTGCCAGCAGTGCGCGCGGGGGGGGACATCTAGCCAAAAACATTCAGTACTTC,CASSARGGGHLAKNIQYF
TRBV29-1,-,TRBD1,TRBJ2-7,TGCAGCGTAAAAGACAGGGGGATTTCCTACGAGCAGTACTTC,CSVKDRGISYEQYF
TRBV6-2/TRBV6-3,many,-,TRBJ1-5,TGTGCCAGCAACACAGGGCCCGGGCCCCAGCATTTT,CASNTGPGPQHF
TRBV11-2,many,TRBD1,TRBJ2-7,TGTGCCAGCAGCTACATCCGGGACAGGCCCTACGAGCAGTACTTC,CASSYIRDRPYEQYF
TRBV6-1,many,TRBD1,TRBJ2-7,TGTGCCAGCAGCCCCGGGACAGGGCACCGCGAGCAGTACTTC,CASSPGTGHREQYF
TRBV20-1,many,-,TRBJ2-7,TGCAGTGCTGTAGACGGATGGAACTACGAGCAGTACTTC,CSAVDGWNYEQYF
TRBV7-8,many,-,TRBJ2-7,TGTGCCAGCAGCTCAAACGGGGGCTACGAGCAGTACTTC,CASSSNGGYEQYF
TRBV28,many,TRBD2,TRBJ2-6,TGTGCCAGCAGCTTGGGAGGGGACCTCGGGGCCAACGTCCTGACTTTC,CASSLGGDLGANVLTF
TRBV6-1,many,-,TRBJ2-6,TGTGCCAGCAGTGAAGGGCCGGACTCTGGGGCCAACGTCCTGACTTTC,CASSEGPDSGANVLTF
TRBV11-2,many,-,TRBJ1-1,TGTGCCAGCAGCGGGACACCCAAAGGAAACACTGAAGCTTTCTTT,CASSGTPKGNTEAFF
TRBV28,many,TRBD1,TRBJ2-5,TGTGCCAGCAGTTTTCCGGGGGACAGGGGAAGGTTAGAGACCCAGTACTTC,CASSFPGDRGRLETQYF
TRBV19,-,TRBD2,TRBJ2-7,TGTGCCAGTAGTATAACTGGACTAGCGGGAAAGCACGAGCAGTACTTC,CASSITGLAGKHEQYF
TRBV20-1,few,-,TRBJ2-3,TGCAGTGCTAGTAGCCAGCGCGACCAAGTAGATACGCAGTATTTT,CSASSQRDQVDTQYF